The 22 T cell receptor beta chains below were found in one sample sequenced in a study of cytomegalovirus exposure and HLA in healthy donors. The PCR had 60 Vbeta and 13 Jbeta primers. Sequenced by immunoSEQ multiplex PCR; TCRdb stores in-frame clones only, minus some. The sample holds 55,000 to 65,000 clones, around three quarters seen once. Specimen: PBMCs. The origin of the receptors is a woman aged 40 to 49 in good health and CMV-seropositive.

The genes are TRBV7-2 and TRBJ2-3, with 10 nucleotides matching TRBD2. Losses at the gene ends were 5 bases for V and 4 bases for J; bases not matched to a gene: 3. Germline CDR1 reads SGHTA; CDR2 reads FQGNSA. The CDR3 loop spans 14 amino acids. In nucleotides, the CDR3 is TGTGCCAGCAGCCCCGGACTAGCGGCAGATACGCAGTATTTT. Translated: CASSPGLAADTQYF.

The rearrangement links TRBV5-4 to TRBJ2-1; D is undetermined. Germline-derived CDR1 and CDR2 are SGHNT and YYREEE (reference sequence). The CDR3 consists of 15 residues. V was clipped by 4 bases and J by 6 bases, with 17 bases between them. For the CDR3, the DNA is TGTGCCAGCAGCCAAGCTCCTGCTGGTTCCAATGAGCAGTTCTTC. This sequence encodes CASSQAPAGSNEQFF.

The rearrangement uses TRBV12-5 and TRBJ1-2; 7 positions match TRBD1. There are 13 residues in the CDR3. J gave up 7 bases and V 1 base, and 3 bases lay outside the gene matches. The germline CDR1 and CDR2 sequences are LGHNT and FRNRAP. In nucleotides, the CDR3 is TGTGCTAGTGGTTTGGGACAGGGAATTGGCTACACCTTC. Translation: CASGLGQGIGYTF.

The rearrangement uses TRBV4-1 and TRBJ1-2, with no clear D. This CDR3 is 13 amino acids long. From germline, CDR1 is MGHRA and CDR2 YSYEKL. V lost 0 bases to trimming and J lost 6 bases, with 8 bases between them. CDR3: CASSQDPEDGYTF. CDR3 nucleotides: TGCGCCAGCAGCCAAGATCCAGAGGATGGCTACACCTTC.

The chain has TRBV4-1 and TRBJ2-5; 10 bases fit TRBD1. The last part of the DNA fits TRBJ2-7 better; the J call may be wrong. In germline, CDR1 is MGHRA, CDR2 YSYEKL. The CDR3 sequence is 14 residues long. CDR3 in amino acids: CASSRQGASYEQYF. For the CDR3, the DNA is TGCGCCAGCAGCCGACAGGGGGCAAGCTACGAGCAGTACTTC.

The chain couples TRBV5-4 to TRBJ1-1; TRBD1 matches at 12 bases. Germline loops: CDR1 SGHNT, CDR2 YYREEE (reference sequence). V was clipped by 4 bases and J by 4 bases; unmatched bases: 8. The CDR3 contains 16 residues. The CDR3 loop is CASSGGTGGWVTEAFF. The CDR3 DNA reads TGTGCCAGCAGCGGGGGGACAGGGGGCTGGGTCACTGAAGCTTTCTTT. The full variable domain, its missing parts supplied by reference TRBV5-4 and TRBJ1-1, is ETGVTQSPTHLIKTRGQQVTLRCSSQSGHNTVSWYQQALGQGPQFIFQYYREEENGRGNFPPRFSGLQFPNYSSELNVNALELDDSALYLCASSGGTGGWVTEAFFGQGTRLTVV.

The sample holds one count of this clone. V is TRBV11-2 and J is TRBJ1-4; 12 nucleotides align to TRBD1. CDR3 size: 16 residues. From germline, CDR1 is SGHAT and CDR2 FQNNGV. Trimming at V came to 1 base and at J to 7 bases, leaving 4 bases not matched to a gene. The CDR3 spells CASSLGGQGAFEKLFF. The CDR3 nucleotides are TGTGCCAGCAGCTTAGGGGGACAGGGGGCATTTGAAAAACTGTTTTTT.

About this clone: A read error may account for a junction end that differs from germline. V is TRBV28 and J is TRBJ1-6; D ambiguous. In germline, CDR1 is MDHEN, CDR2 SYDVKM. This CDR3 is 15 amino acids long. CDR3 in DNA: TGTGCCAGCAGTTTGGCGGGATCCTATAGTTCACCCCTCCACTTT. Its protein is CASSLAGSYSSPLHF.

This clone has a single count. The CDR3 sequence: CASSPRQGRGTGELFF. DNA of the CDR3: TGTGCCAGCAGTCCGCGACAGGGGCGAGGCACCGGGGAGCTGTTTTTT. The chain uses TRBV27 and TRBJ2-2, with TRBD1 matching 8 bases. Trimming took 5 bases from V and 4 from J; bases not matched to a gene: 9. This CDR3 spans 16 amino acids. Germline CDR1 MNHEY, CDR2 SMNVEV (reference sequence).

The chain joins TRBV2 to TRBJ2-1, with 10 nucleotides matching TRBD2. The CDR3 consists of 15 residues. The ends lost 6 bases at V and 4 bases at J; junction bases unmatched: 6. CDR1 and CDR2 (germline): SNHLY, FYNNEI. Here the CDR3 reads CASREWTSGYNEQFF. The CDR3 nucleotides read TGTGCCAGCAGAGAATGGACTAGCGGATACAATGAGCAGTTCTTC.

V is TRBV7-2 and J is TRBJ2-3, with 9 bases matching TRBD2. CDR1 is SGHTA and CDR2 is FQGNSA in the germline V gene. The CDR3 is 17 residues long. Trimming took 0 bases from V and 4 from J; bases not matched to a gene: 8. The CDR3 sequence: CASSLAAGGLSADTQYF. The CDR3 DNA reads TGTGCCAGCAGCTTAGCCGCGGGGGGGCTCTCGGCAGATACGCAGTATTTT.

This chain joins TRBV27 and TRBJ1-2; 8 bases fit TRBD1. This CDR3 is 15 amino acids long. V shed 6 bases and J 4 bases; nucleotides not matched to a gene: 10. Germline CDR1 MNHEY, CDR2 SMNVEV (reference sequence). The CDR3 DNA reads TGTGCCAGCAGACGTCAGGGGGCGAATCTCTATGGCTACACCTTC. Protein product: CASRRQGANLYGYTF.

The J gene is TRBJ1-2, the V gene TRBV19; weak D call: TRBD1 (5 bases). Looked up from germline, CDR1 is LNHDA and CDR2 is SQIVND (reference sequence). V was trimmed by 0 bases and J by 2 bases, leaving 19 bases between them. This CDR3 contains 18 residues. The CDR3 loop reads CASSIDRPQGRGNYGYTF. For the CDR3, the DNA is TGTGCCAGTAGTATAGATCGGCCTCAGGGCCGGGGGAACTATGGCTACACCTTC.

The J gene is TRBJ2-3, the V gene TRBV9; tentatively, D is TRBD2 (5 bases). The V gene's germline CDR1 is SGDLS and CDR2 YYNGEE. Trimming stripped 3 bases from V and 2 bases from J, with 19 bases between. The CDR3 runs to 17 residues. The CDR3 DNA follows: TGTGCCAGCAGCGCGAGGGCCTTGCTGGACCACACAGATACGCAGTATTTT. It yields the protein CASSARALLDHTDTQYF.

The chain has TRBV9 and TRBJ2-3; 12 bases are a match to TRBD2. Per the germline V gene, CDR1 is SGDLS and CDR2 is YYNGEE. V lost 3 bases, J lost 0 bases, and 8 bases stayed unmatched. CDR3 size: 18 residues. In DNA form, the CDR3 reads TGTGCCAGCAGCGGAAAGACTAGCGGGGGACATAGCACAGATACGCAGTATTTT. Amino acid sequence: CASSGKTSGGHSTDTQYF.

The chain combines TRBV21-1 with TRBJ1-2; the table's D call, TRBD1, was not checked against the DNA. TRBV21-1 is noted as a pseudogene. The CDR3 has 14 residues. The CDR3 DNA sequence: TGTGCCAGCAGCAAGAGAAAGGGGTTCTATGGCTACACCTTC. Protein: CASSKRKGFYGYTF.

CDR3 loop: CASSQDRMSRGRGNTEAFF. The CDR3 region has the DNA TGTGCCAGCAGCCAAGATCGAATGTCCCGTGGCCGGGGAAACACTGAAGCTTTCTTT. This chain uses TRBV14 with TRBJ1-1; unclear D gene. The ends were cut back, 0 bases at V and 2 bases at J, with 22 bases in the middle. The CDR3 sequence is 19 residues long. Germline assignment: CDR1 SGHDN and CDR2 FVKESK.

This clone appeared once. CDR3 nucleotide sequence: TGTGCCAGCAGTTACTCGAGCGGGACTCTGGATGGCTACACCTTC. Translation: CASSYSSGTLDGYTF. The chain joins TRBV6-5 to TRBJ1-2, with a possible D match to TRBD1 (5 bases). CDR3 length: 15 residues. From germline, CDR1 is MNHEY and CDR2 SVGAGI. V dropped 0 bases and J dropped 6 bases, with 14 bases sitting between them.

The chain is built from TRBV2 and TRBJ2-5; 8 bases are a match to TRBD2. The CDR3 is made up of 15 amino acids. CDR1 is SNHLY, CDR2 FYNNEI, per germline. V was pared by 7 bases and J by 5 bases, with 12 bases of the junction left unmatched. As DNA, the CDR3 is TGTGCCAGCACCGAAGGCGGGGGGCCGTTCGAGACCCAGTACTTC. Translation: CASTEGGGPFETQYF.

The V call is TRBV19, the J call TRBJ1-3, with 7 bases that match TRBD1. V was clipped by 3 bases and J by 0 bases; unmatched bases: 8. CDR3 length: 17 residues. Germline CDR1 LNHDA, CDR2 SQIVND (reference sequence). CDR3 nucleotide sequence: TGTGCCAGTAGTATTTTCCTCACAGGGGTCTCTGGAAACACCATATATTTT. This sequence encodes CASSIFLTGVSGNTIYF.

The V and J genes are TRBV19 and TRBJ1-5; TRBD1 matches 8 bases. J lost 2 bases, V lost 10 bases, and 7 bases had no gene match. Germline V lookup: CDR1 LNHDA, CDR2 SQIVND (reference sequence). This CDR3 contains 14 residues. This CDR3 reads CANPQGDGNQPQHF. The CDR3 DNA sequence: TGTGCCAACCCACAGGGGGATGGCAATCAGCCCCAGCATTTT.

The chain recombines TRBV2 with TRBJ1-1; D remains ambiguous. Per germline, CDR1 SNHLY and CDR2 FYNNEI. The CDR3 contains 13 residues. V lost 2 bases, J lost 7 bases, and 11 bases lay in between. CDR3 nucleotide sequence: TGTGCCAGCAGTGAACTACGTTATGGTGAAGCTTTCTTT. This gives the protein CASSELRYGEAFF.